This TCR beta chain is from a study of OX40 agonist ivuxolimab in advanced cancers. Measured with immunoSEQ multiplex PCR; TCRdb has only the in-frame clones, and not every one. The table shows 60,000 to 75,000 clones, with over 80% occurring only once. Per germline, CDR1 SGHDN and CDR2 FVKESK. V lost 2 bases to trimming and J lost 2 bases; unmatched junction nucleotides: 9. The CDR3 covers 17 residues. The genes are TRBV14 and TRBJ2-3, with TRBD2 matching 8 bases. The specimen was CD4+ or CD8+ T cells sorted from blood, collected in a trial of the OX40 agonist ivuxolimab. The TCR sequence derives from an adult with an advanced solid tumor such as melanoma, head and neck, liver or kidney cancer. CDR3 sequence (DNA): TGTGCCAGCAGCCAATCCCAAGCGGGGGCTGACACAGATACGCAGTATTTT. Translating gives CASSQSQAGADTDTQYF.